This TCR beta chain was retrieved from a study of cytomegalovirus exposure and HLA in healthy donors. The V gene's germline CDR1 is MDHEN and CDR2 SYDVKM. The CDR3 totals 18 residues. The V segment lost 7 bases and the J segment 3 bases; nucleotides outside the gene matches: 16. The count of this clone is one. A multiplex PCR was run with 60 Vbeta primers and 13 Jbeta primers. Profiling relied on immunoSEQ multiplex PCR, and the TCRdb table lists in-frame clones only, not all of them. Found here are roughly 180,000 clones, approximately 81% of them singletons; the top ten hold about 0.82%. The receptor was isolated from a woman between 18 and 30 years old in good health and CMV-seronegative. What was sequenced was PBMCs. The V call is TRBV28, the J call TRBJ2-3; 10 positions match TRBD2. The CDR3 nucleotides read TGTGCCAGCACCATAAAACTCCCCCTAGCGGGAGTAACAGATACGCAGTATTTT. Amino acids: CASTIKLPLAGVTDTQYF.